Below, 17 T cell receptor beta chains from the same sample are listed, as sequenced in a study of human versus mouse CDR3 diversity and MHC coevolution. Method: immunoSEQ multiplex PCR; TCRdb's copy keeps in-frame clones and lacks some. The sample lists about 83,000 clones, 92% occurring once. Material for sequencing was naive CD4+ T cells from blood. Documented subset: CD45RO-negative CD62L-positive naive CD4 T cells. The receptors shown here come from a person aged 25 to 75 in good health.

The chain is built from TRBV19 and TRBJ1-4; D might be TRBD1 (5 bases). Trimming took off 3 bases at V and 2 bases at J, with 7 bases between the two ends. This CDR3 contains 14 residues. In germline, CDR1 is LNHDA, CDR2 SQIVND (reference sequence). The CDR3, as DNA: TGTGCCAGTAGTATGGGGCCGACTAATGAAAAACTGTTTTTT. This gives the protein CASSMGPTNEKLFF.

The V call is TRBV7-8, the J call TRBJ2-3; TRBD2 might be the D (5 bases). Looked up from germline, CDR1 is SGHVS and CDR2 is FQNEAQ. The CDR3 spans 15 residues. Trimming shortened V by 5 bases and J by 2 bases, and 14 bases separated the two germline ends. In DNA, the CDR3 is TGTGCCAGCAGCCGCACTAGACTCCTCACAGATACGCAGTATTTT. This gives the protein CASSRTRLLTDTQYF.

As DNA, the CDR3 is TGTGCCAGCAGTGAACTAGGTGAAGAGACCCAGTACTTC. Translation: CASSELGEETQYF. This rearrangement joins TRBV25-1 to TRBJ2-5; unclear D gene. Germline CDR1 reads MGHDK; CDR2 reads SYGVNS. The V gene lost 2 bases and the J gene lost 3 bases, with 7 bases spanning the gap. The length of the CDR3 is 13 residues. The full variable domain, its missing parts supplied by reference TRBV25-1 and TRBJ2-5, is EADIYQTPRYLVIGTGKKITLECSQTMGHDKMYWYQQDPGMELHLIHYSYGVNSTEKGDLSSESTVSRIRTEHFPLTLESARPSHTSQYLCASSELGEETQYFGPGTRLLVL.

This clone occurred a few times. V is TRBV11-2 and J is TRBJ1-2, with D possibly matching TRBD1 (6 bases). This CDR3 is built from 13 residues. Trimming removed 4 bases from V and 4 bases from J, with 10 bases in between. Germline-derived CDR1 and CDR2 are SGHAT and FQNNGV. CDR3 coding DNA: TGTGCCAGCAGCTCCGGACAGTTCTATGGCTACACCTTC. Its translation is CASSSGQFYGYTF.

The chain carries TRBV7-8 and TRBJ1-4; TRBD1 matches at 8 bases. CDR3 length equals 16 residues. Per the germline V gene, CDR1 is SGHVS and CDR2 is FQNEAQ. V lost 5 bases to trimming and J lost 2 bases; unmatched junction nucleotides: 7. CDR3 DNA sequence: TGTGCCAGCAGCGAACAGGGGGTGGTTACTAATGAAAAACTGTTTTTT. The encoded protein is CASSEQGVVTNEKLFF.

The chain is built from TRBV10-1 and TRBJ2-3, with TRBD2 matching 8 bases. V trimming: 3 bases; J trimming: 4 bases; junction bases outside the gene matches: 6. The V gene's germline CDR1 is WNHNN and CDR2 SYGVQD (reference sequence). The CDR3 has 15 residues. CDR3 sequence reads: CASSDTGGPADTQYF. CDR3 DNA sequence: TGCGCCAGCAGTGATACGGGGGGGCCGGCAGATACGCAGTATTTT.

The CDR3 region has the DNA TGTGCCACCAGCAGAGACTCAGGGGCCTATGGCTACACCTTC. As protein: CATSRDSGAYGYTF. The chain is built from TRBV15 and TRBJ1-2; D might be TRBD1 (6 bases). The CDR3 is made up of 14 amino acids. The germline CDR1 and CDR2 sequences are LNHNV and YYDKDF (reference sequence). Deletions cut 0 bases from V and 4 bases from J, with 9 bases between.

V and J are TRBV19 and TRBJ2-3, with 8 bases lining up with TRBD1. The V and J ends lost 5 bases and 3 bases, in that order; junction bases with no gene match: 4. CDR3 length: 14 amino acids. In germline, CDR1 is LNHDA, CDR2 SQIVND (reference sequence). Here the CDR3 DNA reads TGTGCCAGTAGTTCCGGACAGGGAACAGATACGCAGTATTTT. As protein: CASSSGQGTDTQYF.

V and J are TRBV5-1 and TRBJ2-7; 13 nucleotides line up with TRBD2. The V gene end was trimmed by 3 bases and the J gene end by 0 bases; junction bases not matched to a gene: 12. Germline assignment: CDR1 SGHRS and CDR2 YFSETQ. This CDR3 has 19 amino acids. This CDR3 is CASSWAPGLAGSISYEQYF. The CDR3 region has the DNA TGCGCCAGCAGCTGGGCCCCGGGACTAGCGGGGAGCATCTCCTACGAGCAGTACTTC.

The chain carries TRBV15 and TRBJ1-2; weak D call: TRBD1 (5 bases). Germline V gives CDR1 LNHNV, CDR2 YYDKDF (reference sequence). The CDR3 sequence is 15 residues long. Trimming left V 1 base short and J 5 bases short, with 14 bases between. The CDR3 DNA follows: TGTGCCACCAGCAGAGCCCGGGGGGGAGGATATGGCTACACCTTC. This gives the protein CATSRARGGGYGYTF. Filled out from reference TRBV15 and TRBJ1-2, the complete variable domain reads DAMVIQNPRYQVTQFGKPVTLSCSQTLNHNVMYWYQQKSSQAPKLLFHYYDKDFNNEADTPDNFQSRRPNTSFCFLDIRSPGLGDTAMYLCATSRARGGGYGYTFGSGTRLTVV.

J is TRBJ2-2 and V is TRBV6-4; TRBD1 matches 9 bases. This CDR3 has 15 amino acids. Trimming cost V 5 bases and J 1 base; bases outside gene matches: 2. Germline CDR1 MRHNA, CDR2 SNTAGT. CDR3 amino acids: CASSRDRVNTGELFF. CDR3 bases: TGTGCCAGCAGTCGGGACAGGGTGAACACCGGGGAGCTGTTTTTT.

The chain carries TRBV5-1 and TRBJ1-2; unclear D gene. V was shortened by 0 bases and J by 7 bases, with 10 bases between the two germline ends. The germline V gene has CDR1 SGHRS and CDR2 YFSETQ. The CDR3 is made up of 13 amino acids. The CDR3 spells CASSLAGEAGYTF. The CDR3 DNA is TGCGCCAGCAGCTTGGCCGGAGAGGCTGGCTACACCTTC.

This clone was counted a few times. This chain uses TRBV30 with TRBJ1-6; tentative D call: TRBD1 (5 bases). CDR3 length equals 12 residues. The germline V and J ends were trimmed by 6 bases and 6 bases, with 9 bases remaining between them. The germline V gene encodes CDR1 GTSNPN and CDR2 SVGIG (reference sequence). Here the CDR3 DNA reads TGTGCCTGCGGGACTCCTAATTCACCCCTCCACTTT. Amino acid sequence: CACGTPNSPLHF.

The chain has TRBV5-1 and TRBJ2-5; tentative D call: TRBD1 (6 bases). The last part of the DNA fits TRBJ2-7 better; the J call may be wrong. Germline V gives CDR1 SGHRS, CDR2 YFSETQ. The CDR3 spans 12 residues. DNA for the CDR3: TGCGCCAGCAGGCAGGGGTCCAGCGAGCAGTACTTC. This codes for CASRQGSSEQYF.

This chain links TRBV30 with TRBJ1-2, with unresolved D. CDR1 GTSNPN and CDR2 SVGIG come from the germline V gene (reference sequence). The germline V and J ends were trimmed by 0 bases and 7 bases, with 9 bases remaining between them. The CDR3 loop spans 12 amino acids. CDR3 nucleotides: TGTGCCTGGAGTGTACTTGGCGGTGGCTACACCTTC. It specifies CAWSVLGGGYTF.

This clone came up once. The chain links TRBV30 to TRBJ1-1, with TRBD1 identical over 9 bases. The V gene end was trimmed by 3 bases and the J gene end by 5 bases; junction bases not matched to a gene: 13. The CDR3 loop spans 16 amino acids. Germline CDR1 GTSNPN, CDR2 SVGIG (reference sequence). CDR3 coding DNA: TGTGCCTGGAGCGCGGGACCGGGACAGGGAGGAACTGAAGCTTTCTTT. Amino acid sequence: CAWSAGPGQGGTEAFF.

This chain links TRBV19 with TRBJ1-2; TRBD1 aligns across 7 bases. The CDR3 consists of 13 residues. The germline V gene has CDR1 LNHDA and CDR2 SQIVND (reference sequence). Germline trimming cut 6 bases from V and 4 bases from J; bases unmatched to any gene: 5. This CDR3 reads CASSPGGIYGYTF. The CDR3 DNA is TGTGCCAGTAGCCCAGGGGGGATCTATGGCTACACCTTC.